This T cell receptor (beta chain) appears in the sequencing data of a study of early T cells in non-severe SARS-CoV-2 infection. This clonotype was recorded many times. Its antigen is unidentified. Study-wide findings and caveats: The study's VDJdb matching favored anti-spike CD8 responses and missed private and CD4 specificities.

The TCR library protocol was used to attach unique molecular identifiers. These identifiers were attached to individual cDNA molecules. TCRdb called the 5' RACE reads again in MiXCR, with one record for every CDR3 protein. This table has about 40,000 distinct CDR3 sequences, 5.8% appearing once. This sequence originates from an adult who was a healthcare worker with PCR-confirmed SARS-CoV-2 infection or an uninfected control (not recorded which). Sequencing was carried out using whole blood.

This CDR3 is CSARDGAGVFVGLNEQFF. The CDR3 DNA sequence: TGCAGTGCTAGAGATGGAGCGGGAGTATTTGTAGGATTAAATGAGCAGTTCTTC. V usage is TRBV20-1 and J usage is TRBJ2-1, with 8 bases aligning to TRBD2. Losses at the gene ends were 0 bases for V and 7 bases for J; bases not matched to a gene: 17. The length of the CDR3 is 18 residues. Germline V gives CDR1 DFQATT, CDR2 SNEGSKA (reference sequence).